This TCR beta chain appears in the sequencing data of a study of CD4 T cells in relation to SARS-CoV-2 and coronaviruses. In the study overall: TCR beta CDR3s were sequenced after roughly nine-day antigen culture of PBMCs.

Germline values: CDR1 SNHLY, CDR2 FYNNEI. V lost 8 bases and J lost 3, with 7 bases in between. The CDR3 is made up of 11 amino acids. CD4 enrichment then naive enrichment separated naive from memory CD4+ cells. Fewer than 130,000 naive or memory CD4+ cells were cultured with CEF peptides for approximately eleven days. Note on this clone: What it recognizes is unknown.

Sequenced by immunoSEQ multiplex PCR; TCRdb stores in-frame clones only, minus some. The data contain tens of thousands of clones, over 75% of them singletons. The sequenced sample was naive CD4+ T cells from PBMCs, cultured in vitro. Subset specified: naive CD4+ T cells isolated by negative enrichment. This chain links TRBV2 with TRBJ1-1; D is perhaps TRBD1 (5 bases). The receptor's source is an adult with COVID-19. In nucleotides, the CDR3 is TGTGCCAGCCTAGGGGACACTGAAGCTTTCTTT. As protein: CASLGDTEAFF. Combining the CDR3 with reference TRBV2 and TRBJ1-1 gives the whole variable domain EPEVTQTPSHQVTQMGQEVILRCVPISNHLYFYWYRQILGQKVEFLVSFYNNEISEKSEIFDDQFSVERPDGSNFTLKIRSTKLEDSAMYFCASLGDTEAFFGQGTRLTVV.